The clone carrying this T cell receptor beta chain has ten or more counts. This entry is derived from a study of glioma-infiltrating T cells. Using RNA template, CDR3s of TCR alpha and beta were amplified with iRepertoire arm-PCR. TCRdb processed the multiplex PCR reads anew with MiXCR; each CDR3 protein has one entry. This table has under 130,000 distinct CDR3 sequences, approximately 28% appearing once. Germline V gene data show CDR1 as SNHLY and CDR2 as FYNNEI. With 11 bases removed from V and 1 base from J, the gap between germline ends came to 13 bases. CDR3 length: 13 amino acids. Sequencing was carried out using glioma tissue, nonneoplastic brain tissue, or PBMCs (not recorded which). This receptor was obtained from a human donor with low-grade glioma or glioblastoma, undergoing nonglioma brain surgery, or in good health (not recorded which). The chain couples TRBV2 to TRBJ2-3; perhaps TRBD2 as D (5 bases). CDR3 sequence: CAGVGGGTDTQYF. DNA for the CDR3: TGTGCCGGGGTAGGAGGTGGCACAGATACGCAGTATTTT. Filled out from reference TRBV2 and TRBJ2-3, the complete variable domain reads EPEVTQTPSHQVTQMGQEVILRCVPISNHLYFYWYRQILGQKVEFLVSFYNNEISEKSEIFDDQFSVERPDGSNFTLKIRSTKLEDSAMYFCAGVGGGTDTQYFGPGTRLTVL.